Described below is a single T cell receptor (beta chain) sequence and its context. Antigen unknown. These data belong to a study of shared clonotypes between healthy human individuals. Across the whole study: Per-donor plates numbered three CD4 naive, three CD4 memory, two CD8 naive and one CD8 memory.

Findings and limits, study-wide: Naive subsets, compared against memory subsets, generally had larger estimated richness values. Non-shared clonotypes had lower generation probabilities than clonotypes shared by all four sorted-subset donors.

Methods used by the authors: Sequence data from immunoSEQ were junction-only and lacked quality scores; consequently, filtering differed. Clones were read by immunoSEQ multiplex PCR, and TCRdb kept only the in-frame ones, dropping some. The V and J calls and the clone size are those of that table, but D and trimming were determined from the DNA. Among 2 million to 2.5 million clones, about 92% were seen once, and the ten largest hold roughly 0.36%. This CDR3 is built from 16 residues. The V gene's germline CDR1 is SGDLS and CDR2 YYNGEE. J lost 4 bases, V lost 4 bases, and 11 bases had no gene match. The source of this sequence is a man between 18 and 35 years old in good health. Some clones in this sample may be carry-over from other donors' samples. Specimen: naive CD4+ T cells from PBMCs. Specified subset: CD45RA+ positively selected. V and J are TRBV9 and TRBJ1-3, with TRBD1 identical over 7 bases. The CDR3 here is CASSSDNRGGGNTIYF. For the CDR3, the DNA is TGTGCCAGCAGCTCAGATAACAGGGGAGGCGGAAACACCATATATTTT. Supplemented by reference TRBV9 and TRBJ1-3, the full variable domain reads DSGVTQTPKHLITATGQRVTLRCSPRSGDLSVYWYQQSLDQGLQFLIQYYNGEERAKGNILERFSAQQFPDLHSELNLSSLELGDSALYFCASSSDNRGGGNTIYFGEGSWLTVV.